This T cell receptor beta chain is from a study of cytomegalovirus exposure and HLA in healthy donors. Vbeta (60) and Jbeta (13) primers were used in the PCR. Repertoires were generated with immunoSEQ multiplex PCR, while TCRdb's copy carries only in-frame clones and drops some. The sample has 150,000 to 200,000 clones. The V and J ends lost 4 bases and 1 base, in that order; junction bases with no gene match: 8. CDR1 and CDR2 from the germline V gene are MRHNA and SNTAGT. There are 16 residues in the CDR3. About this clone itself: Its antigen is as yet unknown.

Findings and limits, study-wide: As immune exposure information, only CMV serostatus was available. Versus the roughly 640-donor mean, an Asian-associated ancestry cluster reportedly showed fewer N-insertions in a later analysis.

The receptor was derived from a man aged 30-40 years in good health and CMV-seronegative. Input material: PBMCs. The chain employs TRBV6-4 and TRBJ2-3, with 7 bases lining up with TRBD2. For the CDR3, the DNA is TGTGCCAGCAGTGTCGCCGGGGGGAGAGGCACAGATACGCAGTATTTT. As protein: CASSVAGGRGTDTQYF.